This T cell receptor (beta chain) stems from a study of post-analysis software for immune sequencing data. The CDR3 is made up of 15 amino acids. The V and J ends lost 5 bases and 5 bases, in that order; junction bases with no gene match: 11. CDR1 and CDR2 from the germline V gene are SGHVS and FQNEAQ. With regard to this clonotype: Antigen unknown.

Findings of the study overall: Included in a set of about five TRBV segments more frequent in patients than controls were TRBV5-6, TRBV5-1 and TRBV20-1. Controls' normalized Chao1 diversity significantly exceeded that of multiple sclerosis patients.

The authors incorporated unique molecular identifiers into the TCR beta cDNA libraries. TCRdb reanalysed the PCR reads using MiXCR and keeps one entry per CDR3 protein. The sample holds hundreds of thousands of distinct CDR3 sequences, about 32% seen once. Source material: blood. The genes are TRBV7-8 and TRBJ2-5; 7 nucleotides line up with TRBD2. This clonotype originated in a girl between 10 and 17 years old with multiple sclerosis. The CDR3 nucleotides are TGTGCCAGCAGCCCCCCTACAGCGGGGTGGGAGACCCAGTACTTC. This sequence encodes CASSPPTAGWETQYF.